This T cell receptor (beta chain) was recovered during a study of human T cells and chemical hapten exposure. As for the study in general: Small pooled library volume differences chiefly drove per-sample TCR yield variation.

From the 5' RACE reads, TCRdb called clonotypes with MiXCR, one entry per CDR3 protein. The sample yields under 150,000 distinct CDR3 sequences, around a fifth seen once. This clonotype was recorded a few times. Before extraction, the whole blood was not fractionated, and total RNA was taken from it. This CDR3 has 17 amino acids. The rearrangement joins TRBV21-1 to TRBJ1-1; the table's D call TRBD1 went unverified against the DNA. TRBV21-1 is a documented pseudogene. This sequence originates from a human donor in good health. This chain's CDR3 is CASSKVKIERGATEAFF. CDR3 bases: TGTGCCAGCAGCAAAGTTAAGATTGAGAGGGGAGCCACTGAAGCTTTCTTT.